Sequencing of this T cell receptor (beta chain) was carried out in a study of shared clonotypes between healthy human individuals. Study-wide context: Per donor, CD8 memory used one plate, CD8 naive used two, CD4 memory used three and CD4 naive used three.

Germline V CDR1 and CDR2: SGHRS, YFSETQ. Between the trimmed V and J ends, which lost 3 bases and 7 bases, there was a span of 13 bases. The CDR3 has 13 residues. Here immunoSEQ multiplex PCR was the method, and the copy in TCRdb shows in-frame clones only, minus some. The sample consists of 950,000 to 1,100,000 clones, approximately 78% of them appearing once. Findings and caveats of the study: The sharing of roughly 5% of naive CD4 clonotypes was seen across a handful of donors. Rarefaction showed sorted-subset sequencing was incomplete despite large depth.

Points on this clone: Its antigen is not identified.

The source of this sequence is a man younger than 30 in good health. Some clones in this sample may be carry-over from other donors' samples. Sequencing was done on a sample of memory CD4+ T cells from PBMCs. Subset: CD45RA-negative fraction. The chain links TRBV5-1 to TRBJ1-2; maybe TRBD1 (6 bases). The CDR3 DNA sequence: TGCGCCAGCAGCTCCGCAGGGGAATCTGGCTACACCTTC. It codes for CASSSAGESGYTF.